The T cell receptor beta chain under discussion was sequenced for a study of T cell responses to AZD1222 COVID-19 vaccine. Study conclusions and caveats: CD4 TCRs covered the whole spike, strongest at regions 160-218 and 743-854. Recipients of two AZD1222 doses showed rising Spike-specific TCR breadth and depth. There were mostly white British donors and more females than males, and clonal diversity was possibly underestimated.

Germline assignment: CDR1 MNHEY and CDR2 SVGAGI. This CDR3 has 16 residues. J was trimmed by 6 bases and V by 3 bases; bases with no gene match: 10. With respect to this clone: Its antigen is not identified.

Produced via immunoSEQ multiplex PCR; TCRdb's table is partial and in-frame only. This sample carries over 100,000 clones, roughly 90% of them seen once, and the ten largest clones take roughly 12%. The sample here was peripheral blood, taken on day 0 of MenACWY control vaccination. This sequence was found in an adult in good health. V gene TRBV6-5 combines with J gene TRBJ2-1; 8 bases map to TRBD1. CDR3 sequence (DNA): TGTGCCAGCAGTTATCACCGGGACAGGAAGTCCAATGAGCAGTTCTTC. Encoded protein: CASSYHRDRKSNEQFF.